This is a list of T cell receptor beta chains from one sample in a study of T-cell reconstitution after alpha-beta-depleted transplantation in children. A single record per CDR3 protein comes from TCRdb applying MiXCR to the PCR reads. The table lists some 600,000 distinct CDR3 sequences, around a sixth of them singletons. Specimen: PBMCs from the stem cell graft donor, collected from the stem cell graft. The receptors shown here come from a human donor who donated a stem cell graft to a child with acute myeloid leukemia. CDR3s include the opening cysteine and the closing phenylalanine or tryptophan.

>15|TRBV28|TRBJ1-6
CASSLSGTGFSPLHF
>21|TRBV18|TRBJ2-1
CASSPPLGTSGALSSYNEQFF
>13|TRBV6-1|TRBJ1-5
CASRPGGGQPQHF
>16|TRBV29-1|TRBJ2-1
CSVEGVRGWPHNEQFF
>14|TRBV29-1|TRBJ2-3
CSVAGGLSTDTQYF
>15|TRBV7-8|TRBJ1-4
CASSLWTGVNEKLFF
>13|TRBV20-1|TRBJ2-1
CSASEQVSNEQFF
>16|TRBV15|TRBJ2-3
CATSGPGTRPSDTQYF
>16|TRBV20-1|TRBJ1-2
CSATFPSTGQNYGYTF
>15|TRBV20-1|TRBJ2-1
CSARPRESASDEQFF
>14|TRBV28|TRBJ2-5
CASSPPARVETQYF
>14|TRBV7-9|TRBJ1-1
CASSLAGSDTEAFF
>15|TRBV5-6|TRBJ2-2
CASSPSPSNTGELFF
>15|TRBV27|TRBJ2-3
CASSLVAGAADTQYF
>15|TRBV5-6|TRBJ1-3
CASSLAGPEGNTIYF
>16|TRBV5-1|TRBJ2-1
CASSRDGVVGYNEQFF
>14|TRBV7-9|TRBJ2-1
CASRWGDEYNEQFF
>16|TRBV7-2|TRBJ2-1
CASSPTSGGADNEQFF
>15|TRBV4-1|TRBJ1-1
CASSQEERVRTEAFF
>15|TRBV11-3|TRBJ2-7
CASSFETGKSYEQYF
>14|TRBV20-1|TRBJ1-1
CSASPPGGYTEAFF
>16|TRBV5-1|TRBJ2-3
CASSSVVFRLTDTQYF
>13|TRBV28|TRBJ2-5
CASSTRGRETQYF
>14|TRBV7-2|TRBJ1-6
CASSFLQGMSPLHF
>13|TRBV29-1|TRBJ2-3
CSVLSGVTDTQYF